This TCR beta chain was documented in a study of beta chain features in type 1 diabetes. Broader study findings: Insertions were fewer and deletions more numerous at VDJ junctions in type 1 diabetes patients.

Each donor gave one heparinised blood draw averaging around 120 mL. The V and J ends lost 0 bases and 9 bases respectively, with 15 bases between them. Germline loops: CDR1 SGHRS, CDR2 YFSETQ. The CDR3 extends over 14 amino acids. In its sample, this clone was seen a few times. Antigen: not known. Every bit of the isolated RNA underwent reverse transcription, so sequencing read expressed TCRB transcripts. Profiling relied on immunoSEQ multiplex PCR, and the TCRdb table lists in-frame clones only, not all of them. The sample carries around 430,000 clones, 30% recorded once. Sequencing input: naive CD4+ T cells from blood. The chain is built from TRBV5-1 and TRBJ2-5, with D possibly TRBD2 on 5 matching bases. This TCR derives from a man between 18 and 29 years old in good health. The CDR3 is CASSLVEGSGPQYF. CDR3 nucleotides: TGCGCCAGCAGCTTGGTAGAGGGCTCAGGTCCCCAGTACTTC.